Below are 21 T cell receptor beta chains sequenced from a single sample in a study of cytomegalovirus exposure and HLA in healthy donors. Vbeta (60) and Jbeta (13) primers were used in the PCR. Sequenced by immunoSEQ multiplex PCR; TCRdb stores in-frame clones only, minus some. The table has 150,000 or so clones, roughly 80% seen once. Sequenced material: PBMCs. These TCRs come from a man between 18 and 35 years old in good health and CMV-seropositive.

V usage is TRBV7-9 and J usage is TRBJ2-7; TRBD2 might be the D (6 bases). The CDR3 length is 12 residues. The V and J ends lost 5 bases and 3 bases respectively, with 8 bases between them. The V gene's germline CDR1 is SEHNR and CDR2 FQNEAQ (reference sequence). The CDR3 nucleotides are TGTGCCAGCAGCCCCGGGGGCTACGAGCAGTACTTC. Its translation: CASSPGGYEQYF.

The V and J genes are TRBV6-1 and TRBJ1-3, with D unclear. Germline-derived CDR1 and CDR2 are MNHNS and SASEGT. V gave up 8 bases and J gave up 4 bases, with 9 bases separating them. The CDR3 has 12 residues. The CDR3 region is CASLFWGNTIYF. As DNA, the CDR3 is TGTGCCAGCCTATTCTGGGGAAACACCATATATTTT.

This clone has only one observation. This chain links TRBV15 with TRBJ1-1, with D possibly being TRBD1 (5 bases). Per the germline V gene, CDR1 is LNHNV and CDR2 is YYDKDF (reference sequence). This CDR3 is built from 14 residues. Trimming removed 0 bases from V and 4 bases from J, with 9 bases in between. CDR3 DNA: TGTGCCACCAGCAGAGATCGGGGGAGCACTGAAGCTTTCTTT. It encodes CATSRDRGSTEAFF.

The chain employs TRBV6-6 and TRBJ2-7, with D perhaps matching TRBD1 (5 bases). From germline, CDR1 is MNHNY and CDR2 SVGAGI (reference sequence). V was cut by 1 base and J by 4 bases, with 8 bases left in between. CDR3 length: 13 residues. The CDR3 sequence: CASSYLRGYEQYF. CDR3 nucleotide sequence: TGTGCCAGCAGTTACTTAAGGGGTTACGAGCAGTACTTC.

This clone is a singleton in its sample. The V call is TRBV28, the J call TRBJ2-2, with 10 bases aligning to TRBD2. The CDR3 covers 18 residues. Germline CDR1 is MDHEN and CDR2 is SYDVKM. After removal of 4 bases from V and 4 bases from J, the junction contained 12 bases not matched to a gene. The CDR3 region has the DNA TGTGCCAGCAGTTCTACAGCTGTAGCGGGAGGTCTCACCGGGGAGCTGTTTTTT. Translated, it gives CASSSTAVAGGLTGELFF.

The chain joins TRBV19 to TRBJ2-5, with 9 bases matching TRBD2. The germline CDR1 and CDR2 sequences are LNHDA and SQIVND (reference sequence). CDR3 length: 16 amino acids. V lost 5 bases and J lost 4; bases outside the gene matches: 11. CDR3 sequence reads: CASSDALAGVRETQYF. CDR3 DNA sequence: TGTGCCAGTAGTGACGCCTTAGCGGGAGTGCGAGAGACCCAGTACTTC.

This clone was found once. This chain joins TRBV11-2 and TRBJ2-7; no definite D call. The CDR3 consists of 13 residues. Deletions cut 0 bases from V and 2 bases from J, with 5 bases between. Germline CDR1 reads SGHAT; CDR2 reads FQNNGV. This chain's CDR3 is CASSLDRTYEQYF. For the CDR3, the DNA is TGTGCCAGCAGCTTAGACAGGACCTACGAGCAGTACTTC.

This clone was picked up a small number of times. The rearrangement links TRBV10-2 to TRBJ1-5; 9 positions agree with TRBD1. This CDR3 is built from 13 residues. CDR1 and CDR2 from the germline V gene are WSHSY and SAAADI. The J segment lost 7 bases and the V segment lost 6 bases, leaving 4 bases of the junction unmatched. CDR3 sequence: CASRGQGGQPQHF. In DNA, the CDR3 is TGCGCCAGCAGGGGACAGGGAGGGCAGCCCCAGCATTTT.

The genes are TRBV2 and TRBJ1-4; 7 nucleotides line up with TRBD1. V was clipped by 8 bases and J by 4 bases; unmatched bases: 4. Germline values: CDR1 SNHLY, CDR2 FYNNEI. CDR3 length: 13 residues. CDR3 nucleotides: TGTGCCAGCGGGGGACAGAGTAATGAAAAACTGTTTTTT. This encodes CASGGQSNEKLFF.

The V and J genes are TRBV5-1 and TRBJ2-7; D remains ambiguous. The CDR3 sequence is 14 residues long. Per germline, CDR1 SGHRS and CDR2 YFSETQ. Trimming shortened V by 0 bases and J by 2 bases, and 9 bases separated the two germline ends. The CDR3 coding sequence is TGCGCCAGCAGCTTGGCTCGCAGAACCTACGAGCAGTACTTC. It specifies CASSLARRTYEQYF.

The chain joins TRBV6-1 to TRBJ1-1, with 8 bases matching TRBD1. After removal of 4 bases from V and 0 bases from J, the junction contained 1 base not matched to a gene. The length of the CDR3 is 14 residues. CDR1 and CDR2 (germline): MNHNS, SASEGT. Here the CDR3 DNA reads TGTGCCAGCAGTGGACAGGGGATGAACACTGAAGCTTTCTTT. Protein sequence: CASSGQGMNTEAFF.

CDR3 sequence reads: CASSLTGTVNTEAFF. CDR3 coding DNA: TGTGCCAGCAGCTTAACCGGGACAGTGAACACTGAAGCTTTCTTT. This chain links TRBV7-9 with TRBJ1-1, with 7 positions matching TRBD1. CDR3 length equals 15 residues. CDR1 is SEHNR and CDR2 is FQNEAQ in the germline V gene (reference sequence). The junction had 3 bases not matched to a gene; V was cut back by 2 bases and J by 0 bases.

V gene TRBV18 combines with J gene TRBJ2-3; D might be TRBD2 (6 bases). The CDR3 length is 13 residues. CDR1 and CDR2 from the germline V gene are KGHSH and LQKENI. V was shortened by 5 bases and J by 6 bases, with 12 bases between the two germline ends. CDR3 amino acids: CASSRAEGDTQYF. As DNA, the CDR3 is TGTGCCAGCTCAAGGGCGGAGGGTGATACGCAGTATTTT.

The chain is built from TRBV5-4 and TRBJ1-2; D perhaps matches TRBD1 (6 bases). CDR1 and CDR2 from the germline V gene are SGHNT and YYREEE (reference sequence). V lost 2 bases and J lost 4, with 9 bases in between. The CDR3 extends over 13 amino acids. As DNA, the CDR3 is TGTGCCAGCAGCTTTACAGGGACCTATGGCTACACCTTC. Translated, it gives CASSFTGTYGYTF.

The rearrangement uses TRBV6-1 and TRBJ2-3; D remains ambiguous. The V end lost 3 bases, the J end lost 6 bases, and 13 bases lay between the germline ends. The CDR3 has 14 amino acids. Germline V gives CDR1 MNHNS, CDR2 SASEGT. As DNA, the CDR3 is TGTGCCAGCAGTGAGTCAGGCCCATGGGATACGCAGTATTTT. It translates to CASSESGPWDTQYF.

V usage is TRBV2 and J usage is TRBJ2-7, with D hard to call. Germline V gene data show CDR1 as SNHLY and CDR2 as FYNNEI. This CDR3 region has 14 residues. Deletions cut 8 bases from V and 0 bases from J, with 14 bases between. In nucleotides, the CDR3 is TGTGCCAGCTTAACCAGATCAAGCTCCTACGAGCAGTACTTC. This codes for CASLTRSSSYEQYF.

The chain recombines TRBV15 with TRBJ2-2; TRBD1 matches 8 bases. CDR1 and CDR2 (germline): LNHNV, YYDKDF (reference sequence). J lost 0 bases, V lost 3 bases, and 3 bases had no gene match. The CDR3 consists of 16 residues. CDR3 region: CATSRGQVPNTGELFF. The CDR3 DNA reads as TGTGCCACCAGCAGGGGACAGGTGCCGAACACCGGGGAGCTGTTTTTT.

This rearrangement joins TRBV7-8 to TRBJ2-7; D unresolved. The CDR3 sequence is 14 residues long. With 9 bases removed from V and 3 bases from J, the gap between germline ends came to 18 bases. Germline V gene lookup returns CDR1 SGHVS and CDR2 FQNEAQ. The CDR3 loop reads CASGSALKFYEQYF. Here the CDR3 DNA reads TGTGCCAGTGGCAGCGCATTGAAATTCTACGAGCAGTACTTC.

The chain joins TRBV18 to TRBJ1-3, with 8 bases aligning to TRBD1. V trimming: 0 bases; J trimming: 5 bases; junction bases outside the gene matches: 3. CDR1 and CDR2 (germline): KGHSH, LQKENI. The CDR3 covers 15 residues. The CDR3: CASSPPRQGRNTIYF. CDR3 DNA: TGTGCCAGCTCACCACCGAGACAGGGGCGAAACACCATATATTTT.

This chain connects TRBV30 to TRBJ1-5; D is perhaps TRBD1 (5 bases). Germline values: CDR1 GTSNPN, CDR2 SVGIG (reference sequence). This CDR3 is built from 15 residues. V lost 0 bases, J lost 2 bases, and 11 bases lay in between. CDR3 sequence (DNA): TGTGCCTGGAGTGTACTCGGGGGAGGCAATCAGCCCCAGCATTTT. Residues: CAWSVLGGGNQPQHF.

V is TRBV6-6 and J is TRBJ1-2; D is unresolved. V dropped 5 bases and J dropped 1 base, with 5 bases sitting between them. Germline values: CDR1 MNHNY, CDR2 SVGAGI (reference sequence). This CDR3 has 12 residues. The DNA of the CDR3 is TGTGCCAGCAGTCAGAATAACTATGGCTACACCTTC. This codes for CASSQNNYGYTF.